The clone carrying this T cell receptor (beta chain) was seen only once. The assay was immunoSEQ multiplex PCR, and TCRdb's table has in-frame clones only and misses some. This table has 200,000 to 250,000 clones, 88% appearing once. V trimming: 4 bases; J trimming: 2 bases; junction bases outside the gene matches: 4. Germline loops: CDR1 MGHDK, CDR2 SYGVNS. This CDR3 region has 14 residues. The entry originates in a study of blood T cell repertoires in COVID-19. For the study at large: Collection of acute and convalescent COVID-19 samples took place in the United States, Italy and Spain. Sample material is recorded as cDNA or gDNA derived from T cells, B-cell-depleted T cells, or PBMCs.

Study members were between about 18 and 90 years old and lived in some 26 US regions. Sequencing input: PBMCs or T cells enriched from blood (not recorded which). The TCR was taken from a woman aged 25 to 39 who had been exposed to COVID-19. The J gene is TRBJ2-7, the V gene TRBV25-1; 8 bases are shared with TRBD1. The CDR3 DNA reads TGTGCCAGCAGTGGACAGGGGACAGCCTACGAGCAGTACTTC. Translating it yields CASSGQGTAYEQYF.